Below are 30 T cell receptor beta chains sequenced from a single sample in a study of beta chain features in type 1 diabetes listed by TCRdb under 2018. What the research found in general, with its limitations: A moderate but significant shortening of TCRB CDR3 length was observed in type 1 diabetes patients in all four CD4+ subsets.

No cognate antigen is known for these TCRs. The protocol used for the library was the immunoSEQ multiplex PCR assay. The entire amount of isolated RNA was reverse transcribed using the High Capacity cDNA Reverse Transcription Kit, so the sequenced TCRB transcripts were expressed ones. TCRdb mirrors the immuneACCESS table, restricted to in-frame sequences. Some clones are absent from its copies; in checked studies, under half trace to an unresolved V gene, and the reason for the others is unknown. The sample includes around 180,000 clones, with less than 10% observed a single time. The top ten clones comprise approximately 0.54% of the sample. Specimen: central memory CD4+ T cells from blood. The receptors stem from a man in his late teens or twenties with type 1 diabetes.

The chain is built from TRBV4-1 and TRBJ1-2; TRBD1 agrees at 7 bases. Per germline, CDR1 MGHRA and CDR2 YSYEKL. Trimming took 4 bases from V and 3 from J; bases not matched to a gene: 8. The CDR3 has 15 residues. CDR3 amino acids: CASSRIDRADYGYTF. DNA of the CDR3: TGCGCCAGCAGCCGGATTGACAGGGCTGACTATGGCTACACCTTC.

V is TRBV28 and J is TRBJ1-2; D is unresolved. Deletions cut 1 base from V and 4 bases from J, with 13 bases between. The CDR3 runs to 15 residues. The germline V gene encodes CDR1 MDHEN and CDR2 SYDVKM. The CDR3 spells CASSLSGPRGYGYTF. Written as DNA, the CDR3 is TGTGCCAGCAGTTTATCAGGCCCCCGGGGCTATGGCTACACCTTC.

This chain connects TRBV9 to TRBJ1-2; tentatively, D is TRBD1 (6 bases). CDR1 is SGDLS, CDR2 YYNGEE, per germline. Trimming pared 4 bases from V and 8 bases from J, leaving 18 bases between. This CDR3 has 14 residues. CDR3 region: CASSQSGGMLGYTF. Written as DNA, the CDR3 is TGTGCCAGCAGCCAAAGTGGGGGCATGTTGGGCTACACCTTC. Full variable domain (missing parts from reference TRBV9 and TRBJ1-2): DSGVTQTPKHLITATGQRVTLRCSPRSGDLSVYWYQQSLDQGLQFLIQYYNGEERAKGNILERFSAQQFPDLHSELNLSSLELGDSALYFCASSQSGGMLGYTFGSGTRLTVV.

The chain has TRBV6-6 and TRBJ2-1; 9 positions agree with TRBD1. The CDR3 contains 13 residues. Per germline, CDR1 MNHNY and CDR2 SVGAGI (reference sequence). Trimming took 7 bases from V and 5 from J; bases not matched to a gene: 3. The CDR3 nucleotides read TGTGCCAGCATGACAGGGGGTAACAATGAGCAGTTCTTC. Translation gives CASMTGGNNEQFF.

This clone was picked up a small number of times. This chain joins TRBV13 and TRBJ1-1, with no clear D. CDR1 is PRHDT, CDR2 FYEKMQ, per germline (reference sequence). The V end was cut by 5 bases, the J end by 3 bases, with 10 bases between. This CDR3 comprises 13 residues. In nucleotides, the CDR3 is TGTGCCAGCAGCCCCGAGAGGGACACTGAAGCTTTCTTT. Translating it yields CASSPERDTEAFF.

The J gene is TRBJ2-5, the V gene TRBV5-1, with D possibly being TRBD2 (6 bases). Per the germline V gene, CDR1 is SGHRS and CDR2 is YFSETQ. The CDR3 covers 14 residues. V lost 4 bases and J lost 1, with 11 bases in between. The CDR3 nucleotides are TGCGCCAGCAGCCGGATGACTAGCCAAGAGACCCAGTACTTC. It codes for CASSRMTSQETQYF.

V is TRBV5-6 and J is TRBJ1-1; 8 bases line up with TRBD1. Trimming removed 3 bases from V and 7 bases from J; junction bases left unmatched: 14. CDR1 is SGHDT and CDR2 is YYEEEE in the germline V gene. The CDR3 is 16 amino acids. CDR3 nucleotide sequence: TGTGCCAGCAGCTACCGGACAGGGAGGGGACAAATTGAAGCTTTCTTT. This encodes CASSYRTGRGQIEAFF.

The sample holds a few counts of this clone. CDR3 sequence: CASSQTGNYGYTF. In DNA form, the CDR3 reads TGCGCCAGCAGCCAGACGGGGAACTATGGCTACACCTTC. This rearrangement joins TRBV5-1 to TRBJ1-2; D is unclear. The CDR3 spans 13 residues. Trimming left V 4 bases short and J 2 bases short, with 9 bases between. The germline V gene encodes CDR1 SGHRS and CDR2 YFSETQ.

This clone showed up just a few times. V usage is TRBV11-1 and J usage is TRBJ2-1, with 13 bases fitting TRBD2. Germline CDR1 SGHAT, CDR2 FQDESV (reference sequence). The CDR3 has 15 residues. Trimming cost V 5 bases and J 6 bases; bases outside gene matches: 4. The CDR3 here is CASSVGLAGLNEQFF. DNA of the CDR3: TGTGCCAGCAGCGTGGGACTAGCGGGACTCAATGAGCAGTTCTTC.

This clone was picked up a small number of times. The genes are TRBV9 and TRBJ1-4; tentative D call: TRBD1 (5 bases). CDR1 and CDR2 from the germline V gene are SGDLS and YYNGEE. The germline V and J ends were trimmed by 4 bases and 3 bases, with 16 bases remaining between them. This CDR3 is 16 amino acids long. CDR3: CASSPRQTDSNEKLFF. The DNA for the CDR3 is TGTGCCAGCAGCCCGCGACAGACTGACTCTAATGAAAAACTGTTTTTT.

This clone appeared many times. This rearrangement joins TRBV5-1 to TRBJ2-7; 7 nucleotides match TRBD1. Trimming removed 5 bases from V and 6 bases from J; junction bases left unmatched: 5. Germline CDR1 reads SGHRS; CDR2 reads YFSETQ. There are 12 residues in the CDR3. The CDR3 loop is CASRADRAEQYF. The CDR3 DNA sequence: TGCGCCAGCAGGGCCGACAGGGCCGAGCAGTACTTC.

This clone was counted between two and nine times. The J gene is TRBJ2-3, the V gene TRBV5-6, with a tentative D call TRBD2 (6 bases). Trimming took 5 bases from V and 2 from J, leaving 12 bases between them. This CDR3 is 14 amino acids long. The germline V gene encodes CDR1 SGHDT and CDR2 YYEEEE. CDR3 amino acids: CASRDRTTTDTQYF. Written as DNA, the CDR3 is TGTGCCAGCAGGGACCGGACTACCACAGATACGCAGTATTTT.

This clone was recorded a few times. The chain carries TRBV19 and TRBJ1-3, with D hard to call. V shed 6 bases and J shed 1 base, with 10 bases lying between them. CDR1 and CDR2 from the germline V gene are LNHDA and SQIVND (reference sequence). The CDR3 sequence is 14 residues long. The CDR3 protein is CASSAGLSGNTIYF. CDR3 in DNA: TGTGCCAGTAGCGCAGGTCTGTCTGGAAACACCATATATTTT.

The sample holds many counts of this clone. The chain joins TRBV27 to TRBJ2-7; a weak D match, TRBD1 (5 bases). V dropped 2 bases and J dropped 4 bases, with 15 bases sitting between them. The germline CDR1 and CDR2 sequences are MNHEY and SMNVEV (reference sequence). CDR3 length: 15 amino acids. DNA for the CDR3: TGTGCCAGCAGTTTAAAGCTTACAGGTGGATACGAGCAGTACTTC. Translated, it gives CASSLKLTGGYEQYF.

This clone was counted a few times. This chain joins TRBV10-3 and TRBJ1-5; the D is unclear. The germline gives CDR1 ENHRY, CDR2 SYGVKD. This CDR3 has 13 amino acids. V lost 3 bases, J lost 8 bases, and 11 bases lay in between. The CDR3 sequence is CAISEYRLEPQHF. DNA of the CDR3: TGTGCCATCAGTGAATACCGACTTGAGCCCCAGCATTTT.

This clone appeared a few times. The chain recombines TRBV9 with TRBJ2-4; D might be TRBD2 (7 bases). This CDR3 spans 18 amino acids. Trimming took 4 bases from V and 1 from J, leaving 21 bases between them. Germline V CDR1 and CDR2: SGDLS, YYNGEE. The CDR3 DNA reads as TGTGCCAGCAGCTCCCGACCGGGGGGCAGGGAGGCCAAAAACATTCAGTACTTC. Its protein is CASSSRPGGREAKNIQYF.

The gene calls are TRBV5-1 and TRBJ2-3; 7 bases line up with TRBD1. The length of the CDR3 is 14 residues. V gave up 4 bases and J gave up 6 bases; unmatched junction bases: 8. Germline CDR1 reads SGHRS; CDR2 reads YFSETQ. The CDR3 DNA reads TGCGCCAGCAGCCCGGGACAGTCCGCGGATACGCAGTATTTT. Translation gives CASSPGQSADTQYF. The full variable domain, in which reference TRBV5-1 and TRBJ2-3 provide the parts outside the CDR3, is KAGVTQTPRYLIKTRGQQVTLSCSPISGHRSVSWYQQTPGQGLQFLFEYFSETQRNKGNFPGRFSGRQFSNSRSEMNVSTLELGDSALYLCASSPGQSADTQYFGPGTRLTVL.

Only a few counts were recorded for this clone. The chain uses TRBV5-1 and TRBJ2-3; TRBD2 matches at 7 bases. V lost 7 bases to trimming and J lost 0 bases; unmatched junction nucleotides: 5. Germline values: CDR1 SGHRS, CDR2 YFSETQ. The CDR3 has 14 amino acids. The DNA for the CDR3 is TGCGCCAGCCGCCGCGGGGGTAGCACAGATACGCAGTATTTT. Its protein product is CASRRGGSTDTQYF.

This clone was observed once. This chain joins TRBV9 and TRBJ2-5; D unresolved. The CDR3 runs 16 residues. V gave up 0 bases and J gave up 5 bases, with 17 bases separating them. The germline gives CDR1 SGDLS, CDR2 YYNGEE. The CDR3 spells CASSVGWQSARETQYF. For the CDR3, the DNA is TGTGCCAGCAGCGTAGGGTGGCAGAGCGCTCGCGAGACCCAGTACTTC.

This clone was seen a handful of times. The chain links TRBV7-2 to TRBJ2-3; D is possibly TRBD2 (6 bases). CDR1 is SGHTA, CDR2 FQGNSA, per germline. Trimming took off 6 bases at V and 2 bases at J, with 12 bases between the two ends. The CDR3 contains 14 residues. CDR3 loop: CASSRDSFTDTQYF. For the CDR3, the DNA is TGTGCCAGCAGTCGGGACTCCTTCACAGATACGCAGTATTTT.

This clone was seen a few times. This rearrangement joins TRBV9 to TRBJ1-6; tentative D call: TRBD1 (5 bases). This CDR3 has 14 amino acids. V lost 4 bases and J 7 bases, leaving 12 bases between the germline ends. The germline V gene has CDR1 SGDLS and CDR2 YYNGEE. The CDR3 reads CASSPGNRNSPLHF. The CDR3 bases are TGTGCCAGCAGCCCAGGTAACAGGAATTCACCCCTCCACTTT.

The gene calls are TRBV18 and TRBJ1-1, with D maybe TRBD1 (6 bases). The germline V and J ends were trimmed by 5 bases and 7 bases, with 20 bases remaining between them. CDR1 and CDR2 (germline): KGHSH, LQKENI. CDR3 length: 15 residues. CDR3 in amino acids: CASSSIKQGKGEAFF. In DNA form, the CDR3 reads TGTGCCAGCTCATCAATAAAACAGGGAAAGGGTGAAGCTTTCTTT.

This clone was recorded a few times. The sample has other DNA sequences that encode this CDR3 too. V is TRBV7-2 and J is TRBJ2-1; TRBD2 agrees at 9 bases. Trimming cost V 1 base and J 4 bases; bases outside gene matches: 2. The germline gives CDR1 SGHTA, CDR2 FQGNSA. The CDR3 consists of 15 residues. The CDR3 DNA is TGTGCCAGCAGCTTAGTGACTAGCGGATACAATGAGCAGTTCTTC. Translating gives CASSLVTSGYNEQFF.

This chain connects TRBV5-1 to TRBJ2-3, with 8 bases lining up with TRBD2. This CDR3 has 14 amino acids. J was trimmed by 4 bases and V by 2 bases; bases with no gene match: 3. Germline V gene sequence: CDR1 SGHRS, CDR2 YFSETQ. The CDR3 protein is CASSLGGRSDTQYF. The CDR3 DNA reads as TGCGCCAGCAGCTTAGGCGGGAGGTCAGATACGCAGTATTTT. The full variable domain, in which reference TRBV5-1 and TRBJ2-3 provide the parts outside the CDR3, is KAGVTQTPRYLIKTRGQQVTLSCSPISGHRSVSWYQQTPGQGLQFLFEYFSETQRNKGNFPGRFSGRQFSNSRSEMNVSTLELGDSALYLCASSLGGRSDTQYFGPGTRLTVL.

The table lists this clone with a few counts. In DNA form, the CDR3 reads TGTGCCAGCAGCTTGGATCTTATCCTAGCGGGAATGGGTGAGCAGTTCTTC. As protein: CASSLDLILAGMGEQFF. The J gene is TRBJ2-1, the V gene TRBV5-4; 9 bases map to TRBD2. The length of the CDR3 is 17 residues. Germline assignment: CDR1 SGHNT and CDR2 YYREEE (reference sequence). V trimming: 0 bases; J trimming: 9 bases; junction bases outside the gene matches: 13.

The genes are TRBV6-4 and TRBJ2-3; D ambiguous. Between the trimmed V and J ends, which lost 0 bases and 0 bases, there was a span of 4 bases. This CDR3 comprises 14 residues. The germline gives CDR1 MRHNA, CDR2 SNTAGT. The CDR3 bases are TGTGCCAGCAGTGACTCTGGCAGCACAGATACGCAGTATTTT. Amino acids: CASSDSGSTDTQYF.

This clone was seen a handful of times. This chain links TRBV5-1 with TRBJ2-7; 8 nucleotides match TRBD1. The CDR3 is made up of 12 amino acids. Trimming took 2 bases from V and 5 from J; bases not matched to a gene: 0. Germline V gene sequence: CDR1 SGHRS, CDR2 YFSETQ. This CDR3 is CASSLQGDEQYF. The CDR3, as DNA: TGCGCCAGCAGCTTACAGGGGGACGAGCAGTACTTC.

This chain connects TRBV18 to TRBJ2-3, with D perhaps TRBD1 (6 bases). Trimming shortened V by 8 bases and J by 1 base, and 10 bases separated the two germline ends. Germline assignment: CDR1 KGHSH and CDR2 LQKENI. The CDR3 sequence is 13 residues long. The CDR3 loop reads CASQPGGTDTQYF. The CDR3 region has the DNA TGTGCCAGCCAGCCAGGGGGCACAGATACGCAGTATTTT.

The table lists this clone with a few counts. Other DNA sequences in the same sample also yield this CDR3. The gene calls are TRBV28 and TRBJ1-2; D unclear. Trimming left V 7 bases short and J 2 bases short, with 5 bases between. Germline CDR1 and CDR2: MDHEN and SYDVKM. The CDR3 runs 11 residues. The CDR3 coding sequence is TGTGCCAGCACCGGGAACTATGGCTACACCTTC. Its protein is CASTGNYGYTF.

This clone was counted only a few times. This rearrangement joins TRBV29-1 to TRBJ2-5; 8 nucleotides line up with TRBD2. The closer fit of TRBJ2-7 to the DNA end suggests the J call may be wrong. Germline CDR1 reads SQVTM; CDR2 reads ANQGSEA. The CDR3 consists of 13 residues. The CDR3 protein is CSVDGGDSYEQYF. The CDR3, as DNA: TGCAGCGTTGACGGGGGGGACTCCTACGAGCAGTACTTC.